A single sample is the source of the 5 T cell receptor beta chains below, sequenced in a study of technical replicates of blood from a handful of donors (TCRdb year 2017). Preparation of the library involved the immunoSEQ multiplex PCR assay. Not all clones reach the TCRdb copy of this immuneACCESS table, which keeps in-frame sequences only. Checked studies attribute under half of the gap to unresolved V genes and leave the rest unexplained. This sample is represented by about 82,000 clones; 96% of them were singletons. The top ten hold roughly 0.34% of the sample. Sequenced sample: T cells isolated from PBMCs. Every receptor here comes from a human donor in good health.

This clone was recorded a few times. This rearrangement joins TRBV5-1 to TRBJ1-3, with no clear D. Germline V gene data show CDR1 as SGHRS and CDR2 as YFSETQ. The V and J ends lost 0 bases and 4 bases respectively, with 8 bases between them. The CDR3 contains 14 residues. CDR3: CASSLGAQGNTIYF. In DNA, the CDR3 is TGCGCCAGCAGCTTGGGGGCCCAGGGAAACACCATATATTTT.

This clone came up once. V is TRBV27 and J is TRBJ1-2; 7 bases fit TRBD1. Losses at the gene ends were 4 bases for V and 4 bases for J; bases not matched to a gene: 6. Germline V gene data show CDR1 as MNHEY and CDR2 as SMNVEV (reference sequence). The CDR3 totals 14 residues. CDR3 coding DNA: TGTGCCAGCAGTTACAGGGGCCCTGGCTATGGCTACACCTTC. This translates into CASSYRGPGYGYTF.

The CDR3 DNA reads TGTGCCAGCAGTGCTCCGGGACACCCCTACAATGAGCAGTTCTTC. It specifies CASSAPGHPYNEQFF. J is TRBJ2-1 and V is TRBV2; a possible D gene is TRBD1 (6 bases). V dropped 4 bases and J dropped 2 bases, with 12 bases sitting between them. CDR3 length: 15 residues. Germline CDR1 is SNHLY and CDR2 is FYNNEI.

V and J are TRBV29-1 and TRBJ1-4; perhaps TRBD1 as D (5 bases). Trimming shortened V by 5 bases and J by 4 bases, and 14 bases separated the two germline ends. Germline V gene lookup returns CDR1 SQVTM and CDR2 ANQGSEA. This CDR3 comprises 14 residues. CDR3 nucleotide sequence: TGCAGCGTTTGGGGCCTGACAGATAATGAAAAACTGTTTTTT. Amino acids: CSVWGLTDNEKLFF.

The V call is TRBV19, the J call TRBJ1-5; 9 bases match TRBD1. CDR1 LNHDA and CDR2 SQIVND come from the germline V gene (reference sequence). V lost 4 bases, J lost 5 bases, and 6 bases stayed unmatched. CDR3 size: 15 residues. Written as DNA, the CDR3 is TGTGCCAGTAGTACACCGGGACAGGGCCATCAGCCCCAGCATTTT. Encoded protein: CASSTPGQGHQPQHF.